This T cell receptor (beta chain) is from a study of blood T cells in healthy people across ages. Using a J-beta primer mix together with a sample-barcoded 5' primer, a second PCR was run for roughly 7 to 12 cycles. In TCRdb, the 5' RACE reads were re-called with MiXCR into one record per CDR3 protein. The sample includes roughly 640,000 distinct CDR3 sequences, around 31% of them seen just once. CDR3 length: 14 amino acids. With 6 bases removed from V and 6 bases from J, the gap between germline ends came to 16 bases. CDR1 SGHRS and CDR2 YFSETQ come from the germline V gene. This clonotype was seen a handful of times.

This sequence was found in a woman of 80 years or more in good health. V is TRBV5-1 and J is TRBJ2-1, with D possibly matching TRBD2 (6 bases). Sequenced material: blood. CDR3 sequence: CASTRDGGFNEQFF. Written as DNA, the CDR3 is TGCGCCAGCACCCGGGACGGGGGATTCAATGAGCAGTTCTTC.